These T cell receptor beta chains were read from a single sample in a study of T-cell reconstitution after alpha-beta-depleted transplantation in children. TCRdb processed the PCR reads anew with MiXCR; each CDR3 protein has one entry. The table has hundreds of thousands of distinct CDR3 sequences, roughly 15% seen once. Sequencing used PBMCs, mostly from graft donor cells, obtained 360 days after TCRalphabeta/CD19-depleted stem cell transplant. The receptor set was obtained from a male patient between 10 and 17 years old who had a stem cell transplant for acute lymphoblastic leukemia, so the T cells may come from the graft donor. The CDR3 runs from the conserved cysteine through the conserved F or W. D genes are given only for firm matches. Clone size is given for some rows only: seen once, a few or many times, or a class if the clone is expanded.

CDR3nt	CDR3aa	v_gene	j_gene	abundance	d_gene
TGTGCCAGCACCCAAGAGCCCCACAGACCCTCATATGGCTACACCTTC	CASTQEPHRPSYGYTF	TRBV27	TRBJ1-2	NA	NA
TGCAGTGCCGGGACTAGCTACTACGAGCAGTACTTC	CSAGTSYYEQYF	TRBV20-1	TRBJ2-7	NA	TRBD2
TGTGCCAGCAGCCCTCTCGACAGGGAGGGAGAAGAGACCCAGTACTTC	CASSPLDREGEETQYF	TRBV7-2	TRBJ2-5	few	NA
TGCGCCAGCAGCCCCCATGGGCTAGCAGGTAATGAGCAGTTCTTC	CASSPHGLAGNEQFF	TRBV4-1	TRBJ2-1	NA	NA
TGCGCCAGCAGCTTGGTTCAGGGGAGGTATGAGCAGTTCTTC	CASSLVQGRYEQFF	TRBV5-1	TRBJ2-1	NA	NA
TGTGCCAGTACTTCGACAGGGCACTCTGGAAACACCATATATTTT	CASTSTGHSGNTIYF	TRBV19	TRBJ1-3	many	TRBD1
TGTGCCAGCAGCTTAGGTTCCCGGACCCACATGTATGATCAGCCCCAGCATTTT	CASSLGSRTHMYDQPQHF	TRBV5-7	TRBJ1-5	few	NA
TGTGCCAGCAGCTTAAAAAGGGCGTACCAAGAGACCCAGTACTTC	CASSLKRAYQETQYF	TRBV7-9	TRBJ2-5	NA	NA
TGTGCCAGCAGCTTAAACCTAGCGCGTGAGCAGTACTTC	CASSLNLAREQYF	TRBV7-2	TRBJ2-7	few	NA
TGCGCCAGCAGCTCCTCCCCCGGACTAGCGGGAGGGGCGGATTGGGAGACCCAGTACTTC	CASSSSPGLAGGADWETQYF	TRBV5-1	TRBJ2-5	few	TRBD2
TGTGCCAGCAGCTTCTGGGGAGGGAGCTACAATGAGCAGTTCTTC	CASSFWGGSYNEQFF	TRBV5-5	TRBJ2-1	few	TRBD2
TGCAGCCCTGGTAATGGTCTTGAAGCTTTCTTT	CSPGNGLEAFF	TRBV29-1	TRBJ1-1	few	NA